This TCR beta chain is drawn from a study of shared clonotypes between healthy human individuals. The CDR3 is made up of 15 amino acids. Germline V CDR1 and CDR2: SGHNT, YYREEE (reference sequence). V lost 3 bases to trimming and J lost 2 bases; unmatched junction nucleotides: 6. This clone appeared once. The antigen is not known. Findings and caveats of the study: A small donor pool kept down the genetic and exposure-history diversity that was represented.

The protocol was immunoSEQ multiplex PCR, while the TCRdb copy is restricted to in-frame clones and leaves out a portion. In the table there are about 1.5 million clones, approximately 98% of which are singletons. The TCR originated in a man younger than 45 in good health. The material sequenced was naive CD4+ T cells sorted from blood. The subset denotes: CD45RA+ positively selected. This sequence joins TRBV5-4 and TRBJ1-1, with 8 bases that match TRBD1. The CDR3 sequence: CASSYRTGKNTEAFF. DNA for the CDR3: TGTGCCAGCAGCTACCGGACAGGGAAAAACACTGAAGCTTTCTTT.